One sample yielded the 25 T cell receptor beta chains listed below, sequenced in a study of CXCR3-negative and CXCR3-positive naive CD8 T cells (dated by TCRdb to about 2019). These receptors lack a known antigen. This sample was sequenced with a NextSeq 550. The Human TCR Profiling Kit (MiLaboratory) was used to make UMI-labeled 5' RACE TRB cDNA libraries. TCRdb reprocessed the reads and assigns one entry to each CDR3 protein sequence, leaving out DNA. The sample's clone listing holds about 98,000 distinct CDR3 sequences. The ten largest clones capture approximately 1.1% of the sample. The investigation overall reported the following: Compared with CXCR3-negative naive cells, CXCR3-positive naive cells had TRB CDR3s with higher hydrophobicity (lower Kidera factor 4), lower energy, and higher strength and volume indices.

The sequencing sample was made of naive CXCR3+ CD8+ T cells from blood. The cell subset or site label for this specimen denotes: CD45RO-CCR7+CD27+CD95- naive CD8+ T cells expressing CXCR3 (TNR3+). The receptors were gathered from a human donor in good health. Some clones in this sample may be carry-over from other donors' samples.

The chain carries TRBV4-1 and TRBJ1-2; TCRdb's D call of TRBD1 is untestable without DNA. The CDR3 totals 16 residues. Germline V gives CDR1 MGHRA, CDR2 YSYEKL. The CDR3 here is CASSQVRGRLPDGYTF.

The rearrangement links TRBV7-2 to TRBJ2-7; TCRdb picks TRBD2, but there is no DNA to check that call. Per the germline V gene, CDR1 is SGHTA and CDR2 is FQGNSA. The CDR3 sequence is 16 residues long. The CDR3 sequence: CASSSKTSGNHYEQYF.

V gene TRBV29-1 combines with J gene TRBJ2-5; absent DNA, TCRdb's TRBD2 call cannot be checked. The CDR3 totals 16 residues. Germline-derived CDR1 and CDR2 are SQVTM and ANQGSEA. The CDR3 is CSVEEWLAGGQETQYF.

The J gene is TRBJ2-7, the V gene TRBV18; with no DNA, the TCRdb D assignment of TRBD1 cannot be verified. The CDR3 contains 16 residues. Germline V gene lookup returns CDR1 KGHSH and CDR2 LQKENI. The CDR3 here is CASSPPGSGGFGEQYF.

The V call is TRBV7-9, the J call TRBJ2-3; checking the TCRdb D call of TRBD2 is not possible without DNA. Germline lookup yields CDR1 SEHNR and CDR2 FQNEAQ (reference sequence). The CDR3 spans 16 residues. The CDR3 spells CASSGASGGRTDTQYF.

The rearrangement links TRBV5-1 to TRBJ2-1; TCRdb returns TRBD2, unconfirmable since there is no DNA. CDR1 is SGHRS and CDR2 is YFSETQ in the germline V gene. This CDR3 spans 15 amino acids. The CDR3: CASSLVGGGDNEQFF.

CDR3 protein: CSVDGQGIDTDTQYF. This rearrangement joins TRBV29-1 to TRBJ2-3; TCRdb reports TRBD1, a call that lacks DNA to check it against. Germline loops: CDR1 SQVTM, CDR2 ANQGSEA. The CDR3 has 15 residues.

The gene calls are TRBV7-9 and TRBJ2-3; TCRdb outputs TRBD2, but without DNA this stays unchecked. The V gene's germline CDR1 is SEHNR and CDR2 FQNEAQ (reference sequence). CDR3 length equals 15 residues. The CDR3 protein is CASRGSGGRTDTQYF.

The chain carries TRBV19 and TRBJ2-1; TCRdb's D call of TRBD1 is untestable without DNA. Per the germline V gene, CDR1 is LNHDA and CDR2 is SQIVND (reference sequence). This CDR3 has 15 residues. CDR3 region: CASSLGQGSYNEQFF.

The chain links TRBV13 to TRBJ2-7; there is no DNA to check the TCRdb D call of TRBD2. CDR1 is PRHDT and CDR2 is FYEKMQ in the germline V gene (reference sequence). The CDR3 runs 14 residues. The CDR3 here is CASFQSGVSYEQYF.

The CDR3 sequence is CAISDTDRGPANEQFF. The chain employs TRBV10-3 and TRBJ2-1; checking the TCRdb D call of TRBD1 is not possible without DNA. Germline values: CDR1 ENHRY, CDR2 SYGVKD. This CDR3 has 16 amino acids.

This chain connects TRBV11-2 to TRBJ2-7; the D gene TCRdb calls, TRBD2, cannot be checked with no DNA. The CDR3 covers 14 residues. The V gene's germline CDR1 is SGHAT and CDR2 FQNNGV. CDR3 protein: CASSPSGAPYEQYF. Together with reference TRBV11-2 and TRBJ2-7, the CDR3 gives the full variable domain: EAGVAQSPRYKIIEKRQSVAFWCNPISGHATLYWYQQILGQGPKLLIQFQNNGVVDDSQLPKDRFSAERLKGVDSTLKIQPAKLEDSAVYLCASSPSGAPYEQYFGPGTRLTVT.

The CDR3 reads CASSHSGAYNEQFF. The chain recombines TRBV6-1 with TRBJ2-1. Germline values: CDR1 MNHNS, CDR2 SASEGT. The CDR3 contains 14 residues.

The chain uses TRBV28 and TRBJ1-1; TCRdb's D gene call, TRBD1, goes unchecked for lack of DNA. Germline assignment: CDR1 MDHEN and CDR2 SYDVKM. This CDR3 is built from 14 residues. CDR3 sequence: CASSLGQTGTEAFF.

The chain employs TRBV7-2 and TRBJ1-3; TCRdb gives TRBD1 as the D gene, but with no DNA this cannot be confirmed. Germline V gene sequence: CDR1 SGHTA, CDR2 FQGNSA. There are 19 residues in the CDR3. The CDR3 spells CASSTPGRTGVGAGNTIYF.

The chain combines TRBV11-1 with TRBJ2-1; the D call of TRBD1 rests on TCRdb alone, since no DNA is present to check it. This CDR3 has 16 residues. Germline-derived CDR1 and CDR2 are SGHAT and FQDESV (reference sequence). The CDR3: CASSFPSGAVYNEQFF. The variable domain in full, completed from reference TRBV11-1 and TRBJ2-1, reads EAEVAQSPRYKITEKSQAVAFWCDPISGHATLYWYRQILGQGPELLVQFQDESVVDDSQLPKDRFSAERLKGVDSTLKIQPAELGDSAMYLCASSFPSGAVYNEQFFGPGTRLTVL.

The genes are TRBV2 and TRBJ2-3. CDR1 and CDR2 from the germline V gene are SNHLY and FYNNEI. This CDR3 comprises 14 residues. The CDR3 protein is CASNPVHGTDTQYF.

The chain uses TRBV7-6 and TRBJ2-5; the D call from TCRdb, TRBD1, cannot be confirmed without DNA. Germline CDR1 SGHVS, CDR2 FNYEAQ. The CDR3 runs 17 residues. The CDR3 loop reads CASSLPRTGGPGETQYF.

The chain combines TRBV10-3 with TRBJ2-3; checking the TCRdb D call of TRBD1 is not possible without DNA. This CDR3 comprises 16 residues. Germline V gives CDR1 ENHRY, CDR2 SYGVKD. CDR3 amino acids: CAIRTGTGHDTDTQYF.

The CDR3: CASSPGQVNEKLFF. This chain connects TRBV27 to TRBJ1-4; TCRdb calls TRBD1, which cannot be checked without DNA. The CDR3 is made up of 14 amino acids. The germline V gene has CDR1 MNHEY and CDR2 SMNVEV (reference sequence).

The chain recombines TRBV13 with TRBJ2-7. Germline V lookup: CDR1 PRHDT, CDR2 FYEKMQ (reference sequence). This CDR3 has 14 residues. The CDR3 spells CASSHLRGPHEQYF.

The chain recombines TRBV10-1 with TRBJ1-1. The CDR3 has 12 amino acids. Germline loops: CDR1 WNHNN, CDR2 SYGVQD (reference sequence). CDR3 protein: CARGTHNTEAFF.

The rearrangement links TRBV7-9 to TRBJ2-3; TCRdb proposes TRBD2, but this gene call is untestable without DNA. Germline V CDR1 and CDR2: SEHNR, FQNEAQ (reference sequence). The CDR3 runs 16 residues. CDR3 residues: CASSFATSGGADTQYF.

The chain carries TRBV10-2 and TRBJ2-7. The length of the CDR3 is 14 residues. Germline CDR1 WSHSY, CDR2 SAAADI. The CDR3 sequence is CASSESVSSYEQYF.

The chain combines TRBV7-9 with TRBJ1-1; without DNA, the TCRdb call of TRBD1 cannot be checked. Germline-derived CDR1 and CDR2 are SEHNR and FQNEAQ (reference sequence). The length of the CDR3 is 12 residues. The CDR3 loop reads CASSLHREEAFF.